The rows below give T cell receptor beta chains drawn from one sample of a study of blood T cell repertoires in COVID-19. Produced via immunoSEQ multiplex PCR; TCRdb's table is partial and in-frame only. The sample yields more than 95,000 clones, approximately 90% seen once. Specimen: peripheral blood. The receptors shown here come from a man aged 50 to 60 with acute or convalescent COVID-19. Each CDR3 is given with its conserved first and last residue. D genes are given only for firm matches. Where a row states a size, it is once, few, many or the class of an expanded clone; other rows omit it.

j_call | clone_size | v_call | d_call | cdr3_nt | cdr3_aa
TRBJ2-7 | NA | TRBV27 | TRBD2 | TGTGCCAGCCTTTTCGGGGGGGCTTCCTACGAGCAGTACTTC | CASLFGGASYEQYF
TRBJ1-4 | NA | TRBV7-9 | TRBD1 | TGTGCCAGCAGCCCCTACATATACCAGGGGGCGCAGGGTAATGAAAAACTGTTTTTT | CASSPYIYQGAQGNEKLFF
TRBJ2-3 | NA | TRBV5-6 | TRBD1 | TGTGCCAGCAGCCAGGGGGCGCAGGCGCAGTATTTT | CASSQGAQAQYF
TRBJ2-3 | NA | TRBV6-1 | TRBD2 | TGTGCCAGCAGTGAAGAACCCATCCTAGCGGTCGTAGGCACAGATACGCAGTATTTT | CASSEEPILAVVGTDTQYF
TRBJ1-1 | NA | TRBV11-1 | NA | TGTGCCAGCAGCCCCACCCGCGGCAGGGAGAACACTGAAGCTTTCTTT | CASSPTRGRENTEAFF
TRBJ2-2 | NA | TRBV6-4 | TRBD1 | TGTGCCAGCAGTGAGGGGACAGGGGCCGGGGAGCTGTTTTTT | CASSEGTGAGELFF
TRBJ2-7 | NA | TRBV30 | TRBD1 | TGTGCCTGGAGTACGGACAGGGGGCCCTACGAGCAGTACTTC | CAWSTDRGPYEQYF
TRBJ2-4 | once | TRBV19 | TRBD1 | TGTGCCAGTAGTTTGGGACAGGGTGTCTTAGACATTCAGTACTTC | CASSLGQGVLDIQYF
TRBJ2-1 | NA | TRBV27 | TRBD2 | TGTGCCAGCACTCGAAGCGGGAGGGCGTTATACAATGAGCAGTTCTTC | CASTRSGRALYNEQFF
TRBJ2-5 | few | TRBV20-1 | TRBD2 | TGCAGTGCTAGTGGACTAGCGAGAGAGACCCAGTACTTC | CSASGLARETQYF
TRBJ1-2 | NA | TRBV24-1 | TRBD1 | TGTGCCACCAAGGGGACAGGGGCGGATGGCTACACCTTC | CATKGTGADGYTF
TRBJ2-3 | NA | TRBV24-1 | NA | TGTGCCACCAGTGAGGTGATTACAGGGACCGATACGCAGTATTTT | CATSEVITGTDTQYF
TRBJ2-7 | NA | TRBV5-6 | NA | TGTGCCAGCACCCGACAGTCCTCCTACGAGCAGTACTTC | CASTRQSSYEQYF
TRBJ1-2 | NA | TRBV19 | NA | TGTGCCAGTAGTTTCTCGACAAATAACTATGGCTACACCTTC | CASSFSTNNYGYTF
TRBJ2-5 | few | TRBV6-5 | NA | TGTGCCAGCAGGACATCTCCAGGGGTCCAAGAGACCCAGTACTTC | CASRTSPGVQETQYF
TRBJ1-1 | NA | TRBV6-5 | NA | TGTGCCAGCAGCCTAGTTCCACTCAACACTGAAGCTTTCTTT | CASSLVPLNTEAFF
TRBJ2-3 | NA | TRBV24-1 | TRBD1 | TGTGCCACCAGTGATCCAAGGACAGGGAGAGATACGCAGTATTTT | CATSDPRTGRDTQYF
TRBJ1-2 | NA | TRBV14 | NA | TGTGCCAGCAGCCAAGATCTACGGGCTAACTATGGCTACACCTTC | CASSQDLRANYGYTF
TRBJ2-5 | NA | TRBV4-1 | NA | TGCGCCAGCAGCCAAGAGGGCGATGGGGAGACCCAGTACTTC | CASSQEGDGETQYF
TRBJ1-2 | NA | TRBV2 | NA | TGTGCCAGCAAGGCGGGGGCGAGTGGCTACACCTTC | CASKAGASGYTF
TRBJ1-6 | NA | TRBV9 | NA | TGTGCCAGCAGCGTAGTCGGAGGGAATTCACCCCTCCACTTT | CASSVVGGNSPLHF
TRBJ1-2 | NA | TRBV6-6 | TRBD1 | TGTGCCAGCAGTCCTGCCCCGGGACAGGGGTTGTCGGGAGGCTACACCTTC | CASSPAPGQGLSGGYTF
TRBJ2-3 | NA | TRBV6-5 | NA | TGTGCCAGCAGCCAGACAGGAACGCAGTATTTT | CASSQTGTQYF
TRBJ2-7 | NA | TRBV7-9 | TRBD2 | TGTGCCAGCAGCGGGGGGGCGACCCGACTAGCGGAGGACTACGAGCAGTACTTC | CASSGGATRLAEDYEQYF
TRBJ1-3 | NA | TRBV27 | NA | TGTGCCAGCAGTTCGACAGGAGACTCTGGAAACACCATATATTTT | CASSSTGDSGNTIYF
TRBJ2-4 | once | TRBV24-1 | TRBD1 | TGTGCCACCAGTGATCCCCGGACAGGGGGAAACATTCAGTACTTC | CATSDPRTGGNIQYF
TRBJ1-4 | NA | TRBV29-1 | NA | TGCAGCGTTGAAGAAGAGGGCGCTGATGAAAAACTGTTTTTT | CSVEEEGADEKLFF
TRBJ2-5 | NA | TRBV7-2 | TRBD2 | TGTGCCAGCAGCAGAGGAGCGGGGCAAGAGACCCAGTACTTC | CASSRGAGQETQYF